Listed below are T cell receptor beta chains from one sample, sequenced in a study of T cell changes during pregnancy in multiple sclerosis. Using immunoSEQ multiplex PCR, the repertoire was profiled, and TCRdb retains in-frame clones only, with some absent. The sample includes 100,000 or so clones, around 94% of them seen just once. Sequenced here: peripheral blood, sampled after pregnancy. These receptors originate from a female donor in good health, enrolled as a control in a pregnancy study. CDR3s include the opening cysteine and the closing phenylalanine or tryptophan.

CDR3aa,v_gene
CASSQADRTRSTDTQYF,TRBV4-1
CASSLDYRRNEKLFF,TRBV5-1
CAKEENRVNQPQHF,TRBV10-3
CASNLGYSGQDYGYTF,TRBV5-1
CASSLAGELAGYEQYF,TRBV13
CASTKWKGDYNEQFF,TRBV28
CASSLARVINEQFF,TRBV5-1
CSVAGQKNTGELFF,TRBV29-1
CASSLARGSSYEQYF,TRBV27
CASSSSGRRNEQFF,TRBV28
CASSLRRGSNTGELFF,TRBV7-9
CAWSPLLGDEAFF,TRBV30
CASSSGQGKKNEQYF,TRBV6-5
CASSPGTVTNTGELFF,TRBV18
CASSQDSLASTEAFF,TRBV4-1
CASSPRDSAFYEQYF,TRBV7-8
CASSSILLAGVYEQYF,TRBV7-8
CASSSIWGLAGGGELFF,TRBV28
CASSFVLGTGSSYEQYF,TRBV7-9
CASSSEQGTEAFF,TRBV11-3
CATSASWGPTDTQYF,TRBV15
CASSLEARGWGTDTQYF,TRBV7-8
CASREVLVSGEQFF,TRBV6-1
CASSPPTGYEQYF,TRBV18
CASSQGTTYAREQYF,TRBV4-1
CAISVIQGNTIYF,TRBV10-3
CASSLRAISNGEQYF,TRBV7-9
CASSLIGPGQDTQYF,TRBV28
CAWSEGQPPRATNEKLFF,TRBV30
CASSLIEGDTGELFF,TRBV7-9
CASTTGGNTEAFF,TRBV5-1
CASRSEPGQGYNEQFF,TRBV5-1
CASRSRQGFYEQYF,TRBV2
CSVQHTDTQYF,TRBV29-1
CASTWGGADTEAFF,TRBV5-4
CASSLEGGRNQPQHF,TRBV5-1
CASCPGQGVNEQFF,TRBV5-1
CASSYFGTGELFF,TRBV6-5
CASSRDFINSYEQYF,TRBV7-9
CASSSTVLAVPTGELFF,TRBV7-8
CASSLSGTDTQYF,TRBV5-1
CASIPGGSLGDGYTF,TRBV7-9
CASSPNQGSFDQPQHF,TRBV18
CSVVVGSGGEQYF,TRBV29-1
CASSISSGSAGELFF,TRBV19
CASSPAGNQPQHF,TRBV7-9
CATSTPGHKNTEAFF,TRBV15
CASSQVSGSYEQYF,TRBV14
CASSSPQKGNYGYTF,TRBV27
CSVDSGAGAGTEAFF,TRBV29-1
CASSLGRFIDQPQHF,TRBV27
CASRPGQGGTGELFF,TRBV2
CASSYSGLGGEQYF,TRBV6-5
CASSLLGAGETQYF,TRBV5-1
CATSSGDRIFYEQYF,TRBV15